The TCR beta chain under discussion was sequenced for a study of vaccination and CD4 T cells after COVID-19. Specified treatment: roughly 11-day PBMC culture with coronavirus spike peptide pools or control peptides (ViraFEST assay). The V end lost 2 bases, the J end lost 5 bases, and 12 bases lay between the germline ends. This CDR3 is 15 amino acids long. The germline V gene encodes CDR1 MGHRA and CDR2 YSYEKL. The Oncomine TCR Beta short-read assay sequenced DNA from cultured CD4+ T cells. MiXCR, run by TCRdb on the PCR reads, gives a single entry per CDR3 protein. Of about 3,400 distinct CDR3 sequences listed, around 15% were seen once; the top ten hold over 11%. This clonotype is classed as medium-sized. The target antigen is unknown.

The TCR sequence derives from a human donor who had recovered from COVID-19. The material sequenced was CD4+ T cells from blood, cultured in vitro. The chain joins TRBV4-1 to TRBJ2-2, with D unresolved. CDR3 loop: CASSQLSITTGELFF. DNA for the CDR3: TGCGCCAGCAGCCAACTGTCCATAACTACCGGGGAGCTGTTTTTT.